The rows below give T cell receptor beta chains drawn from one sample of a study of T cell responses to AZD1222 COVID-19 vaccine. The data were produced by immunoSEQ multiplex PCR, yet TCRdb's version contains in-frame clones alone and is incomplete. The top ten clones hold under 6% of a sample with 150,000 to 200,000 clones, approximately 94% of them seen once. Sequencing was performed on peripheral blood, taken 28 days after the second AZD1222 dose. All receptors come from an adult who received the AZD1222 COVID-19 vaccine. Both conserved end residues are part of each CDR3. D genes are given only for firm matches. The listing skips clone size in some rows; elsewhere it reads once, few, many or a size class.

TRBD1	TRBJ1-1	.	TRBV29-1	CSGYRGGRANAEAFF	TGCAGCGGGTACAGGGGTGGGCGCGCTAATGCTGAAGCTTTCTTT
.	TRBJ2-7	few	TRBV2	CASRGQVEQYF	TGTGCCAGCAGAGGTCAAGTCGAGCAGTACTTC
.	TRBJ2-3	.	TRBV19	CASSDANRRSTDTQYF	TGTGCCAGCAGCGATGCCAACCGACGGAGCACAGATACGCAGTATTTT
TRBD1	TRBJ2-1	.	TRBV2	CASYWTGNNEQFF	TGTGCCAGCTACTGGACAGGGAACAATGAGCAGTTCTTC
TRBD2	TRBJ2-7	.	TRBV10-2	CASRGLAGYEQYF	TGCGCCAGCAGGGGACTAGCGGGTTACGAGCAGTACTTC
TRBD2	TRBJ2-2	.	TRBV19	CASSGRARDTGELFF	TGTGCCAGTAGCGGGAGGGCCCGGGACACCGGGGAGCTGTTTTTT
TRBD1	TRBJ2-7	.	TRBV7-2	CASSFPKGQEYEQYF	TGTGCCAGCAGCTTCCCCAAGGGACAGGAATACGAGCAGTACTTC
.	TRBJ1-1	.	TRBV11-2	CATKIGGGPEAFF	TGTGCCACCAAAATTGGAGGGGGTCCCGAAGCTTTCTTT
TRBD2	TRBJ2-3	.	TRBV3-1/TRBV3-2	CASSQPRIAGLGDTQYF	TGTGCCAGCAGCCAACCTCGGATAGCGGGTTTAGGAGATACGCAGTATTTT
.	TRBJ2-7	.	TRBV15	CATSRGPRKSYEQYF	TGTGCCACCAGCAGAGGACCTCGAAAGTCCTACGAGCAGTACTTC